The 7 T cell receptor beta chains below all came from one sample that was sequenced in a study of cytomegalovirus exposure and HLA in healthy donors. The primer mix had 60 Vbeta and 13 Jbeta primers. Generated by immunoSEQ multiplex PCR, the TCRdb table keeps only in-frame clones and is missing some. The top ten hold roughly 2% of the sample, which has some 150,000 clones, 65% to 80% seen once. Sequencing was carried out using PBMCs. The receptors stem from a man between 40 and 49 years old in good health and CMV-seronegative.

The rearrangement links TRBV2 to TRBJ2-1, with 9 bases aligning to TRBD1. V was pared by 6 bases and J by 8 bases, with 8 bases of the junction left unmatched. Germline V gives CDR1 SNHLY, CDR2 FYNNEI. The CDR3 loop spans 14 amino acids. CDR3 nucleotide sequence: TGTGCCAGCAGCGGACGGACAGGGGCCCATGAGCAGTTCTTC. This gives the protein CASSGRTGAHEQFF.

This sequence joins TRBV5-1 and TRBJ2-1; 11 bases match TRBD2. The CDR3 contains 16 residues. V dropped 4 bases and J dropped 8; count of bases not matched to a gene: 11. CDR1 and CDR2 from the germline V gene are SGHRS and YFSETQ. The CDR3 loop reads CASSKPTSGIWDEQFF. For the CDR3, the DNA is TGCGCCAGCAGCAAACCGACTAGCGGGATCTGGGATGAGCAGTTCTTC.

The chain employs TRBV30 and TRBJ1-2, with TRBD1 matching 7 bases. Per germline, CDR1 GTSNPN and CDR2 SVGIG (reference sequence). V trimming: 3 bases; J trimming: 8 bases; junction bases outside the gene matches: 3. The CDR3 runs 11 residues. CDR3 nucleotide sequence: TGTGCCTGGAGCGCAGGGGGAGGCTACACCTTC. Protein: CAWSAGGGYTF.

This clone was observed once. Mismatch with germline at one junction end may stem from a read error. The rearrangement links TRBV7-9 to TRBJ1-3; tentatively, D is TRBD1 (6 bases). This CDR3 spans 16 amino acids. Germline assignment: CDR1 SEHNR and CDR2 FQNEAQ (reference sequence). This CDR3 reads CSSSLESGATGNTIYF. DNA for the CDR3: TGTTCCAGCAGCTTAGAGTCAGGGGCAACTGGAAACACCATATATTTT. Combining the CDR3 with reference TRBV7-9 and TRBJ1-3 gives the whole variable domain DTGVSQNPRHKITKRGQNVTFRCDPISEHNRLYWYRQTLGQGPEFLTYFQNEAQLEKSRLLSDRFSAERPKGSFSTLEIQRTEQGDSAMYLCSSSLESGATGNTIYFGEGSWLTVV.

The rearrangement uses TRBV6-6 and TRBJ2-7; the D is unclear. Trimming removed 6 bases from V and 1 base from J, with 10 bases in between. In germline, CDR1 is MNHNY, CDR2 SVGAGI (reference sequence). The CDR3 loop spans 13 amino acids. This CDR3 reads CASSSWRSYEQYF. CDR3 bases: TGTGCCAGCAGCAGCTGGAGATCCTACGAGCAGTACTTC.

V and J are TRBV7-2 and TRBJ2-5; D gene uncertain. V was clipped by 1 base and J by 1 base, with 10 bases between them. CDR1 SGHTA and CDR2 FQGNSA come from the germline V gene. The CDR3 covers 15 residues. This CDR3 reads CASSLGPGTQETQYF. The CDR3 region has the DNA TGTGCCAGCAGCTTAGGGCCAGGCACCCAAGAGACCCAGTACTTC.

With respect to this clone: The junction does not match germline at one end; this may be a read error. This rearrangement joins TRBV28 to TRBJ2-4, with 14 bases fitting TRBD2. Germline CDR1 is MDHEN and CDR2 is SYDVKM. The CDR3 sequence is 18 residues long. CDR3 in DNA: TGTGCCAGCAGTTGGGGACTAGCGGGAGCTCTAGCCAAAAACAGTCAGTACTTC. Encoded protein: CASSWGLAGALAKNSQYF.